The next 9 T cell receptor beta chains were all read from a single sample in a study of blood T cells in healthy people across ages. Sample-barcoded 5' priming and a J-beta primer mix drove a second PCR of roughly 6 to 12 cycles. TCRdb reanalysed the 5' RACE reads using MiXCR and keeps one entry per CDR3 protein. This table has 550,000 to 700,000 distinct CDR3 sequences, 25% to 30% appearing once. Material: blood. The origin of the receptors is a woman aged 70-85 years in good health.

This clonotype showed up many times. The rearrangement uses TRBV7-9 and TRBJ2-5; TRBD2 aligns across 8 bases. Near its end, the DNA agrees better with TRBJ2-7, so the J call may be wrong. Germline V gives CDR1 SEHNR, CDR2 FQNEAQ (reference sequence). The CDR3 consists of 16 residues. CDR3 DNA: TGTGCCAGCAGCGCCTCCGGGACTAGGAAGATCTACGAGCAGTACTTC. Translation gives CASSASGTRKIYEQYF.

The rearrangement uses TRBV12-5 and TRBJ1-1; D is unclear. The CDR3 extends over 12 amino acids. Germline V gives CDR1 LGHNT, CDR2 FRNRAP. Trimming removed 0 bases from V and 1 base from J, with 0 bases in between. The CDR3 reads CASGLVNTEAFF. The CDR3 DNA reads TGTGCTAGTGGTTTGGTGAACACTGAAGCTTTCTTT.

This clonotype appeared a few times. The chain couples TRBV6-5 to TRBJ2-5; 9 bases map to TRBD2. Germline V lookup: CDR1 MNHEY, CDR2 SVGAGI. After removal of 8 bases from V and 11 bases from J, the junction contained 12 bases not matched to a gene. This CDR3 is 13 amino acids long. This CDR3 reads CASWNGGGGEQYF. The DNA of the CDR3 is TGTGCCAGCTGGAATGGCGGGGGGGGAGAGCAGTACTTC.

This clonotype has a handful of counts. The CDR3 is CASSFGGGASDTQYF. The CDR3 DNA reads as TGTGCCAGCAGTTTCGGCGGGGGGGCTTCAGATACGCAGTATTTT. The rearrangement uses TRBV28 and TRBJ2-3; 9 nucleotides match TRBD2. The germline V gene encodes CDR1 MDHEN and CDR2 SYDVKM. This CDR3 has 15 amino acids. V gave up 3 bases and J gave up 4 bases; unmatched junction bases: 5.

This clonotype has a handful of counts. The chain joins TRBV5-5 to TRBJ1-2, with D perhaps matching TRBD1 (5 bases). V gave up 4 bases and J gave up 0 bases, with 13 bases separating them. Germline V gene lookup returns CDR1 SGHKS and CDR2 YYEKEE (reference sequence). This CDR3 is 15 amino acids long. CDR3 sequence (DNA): TGTGCCAGCAGCCACGACAGAATAACTAACTATGGCTACACCTTC. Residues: CASSHDRITNYGYTF.

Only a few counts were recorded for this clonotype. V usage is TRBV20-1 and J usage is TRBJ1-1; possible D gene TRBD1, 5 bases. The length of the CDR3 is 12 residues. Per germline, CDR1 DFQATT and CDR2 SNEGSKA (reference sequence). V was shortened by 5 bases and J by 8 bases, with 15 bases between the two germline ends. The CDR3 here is CSADRQSLEAFF. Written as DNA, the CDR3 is TGCAGTGCTGATAGACAGAGCTTAGAAGCTTTCTTT.

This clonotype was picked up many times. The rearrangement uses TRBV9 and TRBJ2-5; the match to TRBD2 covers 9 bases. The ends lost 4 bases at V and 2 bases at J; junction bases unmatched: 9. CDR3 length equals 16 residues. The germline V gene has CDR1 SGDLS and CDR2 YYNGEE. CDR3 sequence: CASSPQISGGQETQYF. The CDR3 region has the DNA TGTGCCAGCAGCCCCCAAATTAGCGGGGGACAAGAGACCCAGTACTTC.

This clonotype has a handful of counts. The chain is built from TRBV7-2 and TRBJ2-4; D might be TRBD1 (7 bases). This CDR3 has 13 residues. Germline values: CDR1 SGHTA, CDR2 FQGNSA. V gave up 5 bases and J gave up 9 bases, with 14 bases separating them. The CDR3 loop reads CASSVRQGGIQYF. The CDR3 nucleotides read TGTGCCAGCAGCGTTCGACAGGGAGGCATTCAGTACTTC.

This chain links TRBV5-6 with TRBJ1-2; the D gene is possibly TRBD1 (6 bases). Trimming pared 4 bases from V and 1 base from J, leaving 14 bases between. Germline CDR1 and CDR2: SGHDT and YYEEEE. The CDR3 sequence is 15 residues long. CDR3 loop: CASSLLKGGNYGYTF. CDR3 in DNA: TGTGCCAGCAGCCTTTTAAAAGGGGGTAACTATGGCTACACCTTC.